This T cell receptor beta chain came from a study of blood T cell repertoires in COVID-19 (dated by TCRdb to about 2020). Regarding the complete study: Samples covering the acute and convalescent phases of COVID-19 were provided by collaborators in the United States, Italy and Spain. The material from the prospective study consisted of cDNA or gDNA derived from T cells, B-cell-depleted T cells, or PBMCs. Subjects who had been exposed to COVID-19, were actively infected with it, or had recovered from it provided the deeply sampled blood TCRbeta repertoires that made up the dataset. The repertoires were released in a freely available public database intended as a resource for research on the immune response to SARS-CoV-2. Samples were obtained from the ongoing ImmuneRACE study (first 160 participants) and from about 1,300 subjects provided by 6 global collaborators. Nearly every sample came with metadata listing a de-identified subject ID, COVID-19 status, age in years and sex. Where HLA class I and class II types were available, the types were taken from metadata supplied by the sample provider, not from assay-based typing. The investigation overall reported the following: The amount of clinical and demographic metadata varied by source and participant and was provided uncurated.

The trim is 5 bases for V and 0 bases for J, with a gap of 12 bases between the germline ends. The germline V gene encodes CDR1 SGHTA and CDR2 FQGNSA. The CDR3 measures 15 amino acids from cysteine to phenylalanine. Only the CDR3 DNA is retained, 45 bases long and in frame from the first base. A note on this clone: The target of this receptor is not known. Base qualities are missing; no much larger clone stands one base away.

Each collaborating institution followed its own protocols to collect whole blood in K2EDTA tubes. For TCRbeta analysis, collaborators shipped samples in one of three forms: frozen whole blood, isolated PBMCs, or DNA extracted from either of those sample types. TCRbeta CDR3 regions were amplified from genomic DNA by means of the immunoSEQ Assay, a bias-controlled multiplex PCR. As for how the authors treated the data: Within the assay, amplification of reference gene primers was used to estimate how many nucleated cells each sample contained. To quantify the absolute abundance of each unique TCRbeta CDR3 rearrangement, sequence reads were collapsed and filtered. For each sample, productive Simpson clonality was calculated as the square root of Simpson's diversity index over productive rearrangements. Entries here come from immuneACCESS through TCRdb and include only in-frame sequences with V and J called. Some clones fail to appear in such tables; in the studies checked, an unresolved V gene covers under half of the shortfall, and the cause of the remainder is unknown. That table supplies the V and J calls and clone size; D and trimming were determined from the DNA. For this sample there are roughly 180,000 clones; approximately 86% appear just once. The biggest ten clones account for around 1.9% of the sample.

The receptor was isolated from a man in his 70s with active or convalescent COVID-19. The chain links TRBV7-2 with TRBJ2-3; D gene: possibly TRBD1, on 6 matching bases. The sequenced sample consisted of peripheral blood. The CDR3 here reads CASSQDSQSTDTQYF. The DNA reads as follows: TGTGCCAGCAGCCAGGACAGCCAAAGCACAGATACGCAGTATTTT.